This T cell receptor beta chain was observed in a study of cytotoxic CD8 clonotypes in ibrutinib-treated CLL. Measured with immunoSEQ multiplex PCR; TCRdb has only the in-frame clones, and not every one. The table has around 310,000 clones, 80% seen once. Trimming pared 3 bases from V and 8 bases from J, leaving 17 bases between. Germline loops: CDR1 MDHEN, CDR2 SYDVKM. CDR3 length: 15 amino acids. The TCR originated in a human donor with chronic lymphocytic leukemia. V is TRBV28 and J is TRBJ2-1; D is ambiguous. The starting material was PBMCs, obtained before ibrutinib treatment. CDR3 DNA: TGTGCCAGCAGTTTGAGAGCACGGGCCCCAGATGAGCAGTTCTTC. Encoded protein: CASSLRARAPDEQFF.